This TCR beta chain was retrieved from a study of cytomegalovirus exposure and HLA in healthy donors (dated by TCRdb to about 2017). At the level of the whole study: According to an earlier analysis of around 600 of the donors, 150 million to 200 million T cells yielded some 120 million unique TCR beta sequences and approximately 300 Gb of sequence data. In the later analysis, no new phenotypic data were used to find candidate immune exposures; instead, reliance was placed on TCR beta sequences and their occurrence across donors. Among the approximately 430 genotyped donors, about 85% belonged to the genetic ancestry cluster associated with self-reported Caucasian donors. A later analysis re-analyzed previously published TCR beta repertoires from about 600 donors and added high-resolution HLA genotyping to study TCR occurrence patterns. Because of strong linkage in the cohort, roughly five DR-DQ haplotypes were treated as single units for association and clustering. The study was designed to test whether signatures of past pathogen exposure could be identified by cataloging public T cell receptors. Every repertoire in the discovery cohort had been generated on one and the same sequencing platform. Along with the roughly 670-subject first cohort, a separate validation cohort of more than 90 different subjects was used. An earlier analysis of several hundred of the donors used high-throughput TCR beta sequencing to judge whether each TCR beta V gene segment behaved as functional or pseudogenic. HLA typing included class I and class II loci at four-digit resolution. High-throughput TCR immunosequencing, statistical association of individual TCRs with disease status, and machine learning were combined to predict cytomegalovirus infection status. The study profiled the T cell repertoires of under 700 subjects by immunosequencing and related them to cytomegalovirus serostatus. About 300 gigabases of sequencing data and approximately 84 million unique TCR sequences were included in an early release covering 500 to 750 HLA-typed donors. Genome-wide SNP genotypes for about 55% of the roughly 670 donors were used in a later genetic analysis, which treated that subset as a discovery cohort. Donor age, sex, ethnicity and CMV serostatus were compiled together with the repertoire data. Among some 410 genotyped donors of the cohort, an average of roughly 230,000 unique TCR beta nucleotide sequences was sequenced per donor, of which about 18% were non-productive. Typing coverage differed by locus: A, B, C, DRB1 and DQB1 were typed in roughly 620-630 donors, DQA1 in 522, DPA1 in some 570, and DPB1 in 400 to 490.

The library came from the immunoSEQ multiplex PCR assay. The multiplex PCR relied on a mix of 60 forward primers for TCR Vbeta segments and 13 reverse primers for TCR Jbeta segments. The CDR3 region of rearranged TCR beta genes was amplified from genomic DNA by a multiplex PCR assay. Amplified TCR beta libraries were sequenced as 87-base-pair reads on the Illumina HiSeq System. Turning to the authors' computational methods: A later analysis tallied roughly 80 million unique TCR beta chains across the 666 repertoires, and roughly 11 million of those chains were shared by two or more donors. Raw reads were error-corrected and collapsed into unique sequences by a nearest-neighbor algorithm in which closely related sequences were merged to remove PCR and sequencing errors. Alignment of CDR3 sequences to IMGT reference sequences was used to assign V, D and J gene segments. For a sequence to be retained, a match of at least six nucleotides was required to both a V gene segment and a J gene segment. Rearrangements were classified as productive when the CDR3 lacked stop codons and remained in frame with V and J, and all other rearrangements were classified as non-productive. CDR3 was defined according to IMGT convention as the region running from the second conserved V-encoded cysteine to the conserved J-encoded phenylalanine. The earlier analysis of about 590 of the donors excluded sequences that lacked an unambiguous match to a single V gene segment. In an earlier analysis of approximately 590 of the donors, a V segment was called functional when productive rearrangements were above 56.7%, and segregating when the standard deviation between donors exceeded 5%. A statistical classification framework was developed to diagnose cytomegalovirus status using the catalog of TCR beta chain sequences. A later analysis assigned V and J genes by comparing TCR nucleotide sequences with IMGT/GENE-DB human TR gene sequences. A later analysis assigned CDR3 sequences and most-parsimonious VDJ recombination scenarios with the TCRdist pipeline. A later analysis defined each TCR beta chain by its CDR3 amino acid sequence plus V-gene family, and excluded reads lacking a unique V-gene family. As a way to deal with suspected cross-contamination and a sequencing artifact, a later analysis dropped approximately 590 nucleotide sequences that were highly shared and had low generation probability. In a later analysis, a clonal expansion index for each public chain was calculated from normalized within-repertoire ranks of inferred template counts. Generation probabilities in a later analysis came from a VDJ recombination model fitted to out-of-frame rearrangements, and those results were checked against IGoR. In a later analysis, TCR-TCR, TCR-HLA and TCR-CMV co-occurrence was scored with hypergeometric tests, and a repertoire-size bias correction was applied to TCR pairs. To estimate false discovery rates, a later analysis permuted the HLA or CMV assignments 20 times. In a later analysis, co-occurring TCRs were grouped using DBSCAN, and TCRdist sequence similarity was added for clustering within HLA-allele-positive subsets. Co-occurrence clustering excluded repertoires with fewer than 30,000 or more than 120,000 public chains, plus five with anomalous nucleotide sharing. TCRdb took this table from immuneACCESS and kept in-frame rearrangements with V and J called. Such tables lack part of the clones; where checked against another copy, unresolved V genes explain under half of the gap, and the rest is unexplained. The DNA was the basis for D and trimming; V, J and clone size are from that table. The sample records hundreds of thousands of clones, 70% to 90% of which are singletons. The ten largest clones represent approximately 2% of the sample.

Beyond this particular receptor, the publication reports: Cytomegalovirus status was reported to be diagnosed by the classifier with high specificity and sensitivity in both the original and validation cohorts. Approximately 16 rarely observed V segments, including chromosome 9 orphons, were excluded from the earlier analysis of several hundred of the donors because counts were too low. In a later analysis, TCR association rates were found to vary across HLA loci, with the most associated TCRs seen for DRB1 alleles and the fewest for HLA-C alleles. A later analysis associated about 16,000 TCR beta sequences with specific HLA alleles at a false discovery rate of 0.05. HLA typing was unavailable for some donors at each locus, so association tests used only the typed subset. The only immune exposure information available for the cohort was CMV serostatus. Presence/absence analyses assumed roughly uniform sequencing depth across donors, an assumption that may not hold. In a later analysis, HLA-associated TCR beta chains showed more clonal expansion and lower generation probabilities than non-associated chains that were equally common. Most CMV-associated TCR beta chains appeared to be HLA-restricted in a later analysis, and the HLA associations seemed to be driven largely by CMV exposure. An earlier analysis of approximately 600 of the donors showed that most TCR beta V segments appeared in productive rearrangements either about 87% or about 30% of the time, which broadly matched IMGT annotations. The cohort was sequenced for TCR beta chains only, and without alpha or paired-chain data the features that could be detected were limited. In the study, approximately 160 TCR beta chains were listed as associated with cytomegalovirus. V-gene and J-gene trimming of TCR beta chains was associated with a missense DCLRE1C variant in a later genetic analysis, and the association was replicated in an independent cohort. Strong co-occurrence of HLA alleles, especially DR and DQ, made assigning TCR associations to individual alleles difficult. Correlated functional status among segregating V segments might be attributable to linkage disequilibrium, but an unknown experimental factor could not be ruled out. A later analysis reported that several top co-occurrence clusters appeared linked to parvovirus B19, influenza, CMV and Epstein-Barr virus. While some public TCRs were present in many individuals, most TCR sequences turned up only very rarely across donors. The authors suggested that the approach could potentially be generalized to other disease states and immunological phenotypes. A later genetic analysis reported fewer N-insertions in productive TCRs among donors in an Asian-associated ancestry cluster than the approximately 670-donor mean. The 87-base-pair reads could not distinguish some IMGT-functional V segments, including TRBV6-2 and TRBV6-3, so those segments were excluded. A cluster of highly shared sequence variants was judged likely to be a technical artifact of the sequencing pipeline. A further reported finding was that TCR beta sequences accurately predicted the HLA-A and HLA-B alleles for most subjects in the first cohort. In vitro tests confirmed that a few of the cytomegalovirus-associated TCR beta chains recognize cytomegalovirus antigens.

V lost 4 bases and J lost 3 bases, and the count of bases not matched to a germline gene is 5. The CDR3 measures 13 amino acids from cysteine to phenylalanine. The entry retains the CDR3 DNA only, 39 bases that are in frame from base 1. CDR1 and CDR2 were assigned from the germline V gene as SQVTM and ANQGSEA. Remarks on this clone: Its antigen is currently not known. Qualities for individual bases were not recorded, and no much larger clone is one base off.

The cohort consisted of 600 or so healthy bone marrow donors. At the time of sampling, all cohort members were nominally healthy, though unrecorded immune exposures were likely present. The donor was CMV seronegative and was included in the group of over 300 seronegative cohort members. A peripheral blood sample was provided by each donor, and peripheral blood mononuclear cells were used for TCR beta sequencing. Genomic DNA was extracted from the blood cell samples with the Qiagen DNeasy Blood Extraction Kit. The source is a woman under 30 in good health and CMV-seronegative. What was sequenced was PBMCs. This sequence uses TRBV29-1 and TRBJ2-7; 8 middle bases align to TRBD1. The CDR3 has the sequence CSVVQGGNYEQYF. The DNA sequence is given as TGCAGCGTTGTACAGGGGGGTAACTACGAGCAGTACTTC.